Presented here are 29 T cell receptor beta chains from one specimen sequenced in a study of blood T cell repertoires in COVID-19. Sequencing was performed with immunoSEQ multiplex PCR; in TCRdb, only in-frame clones are kept and a portion is missing. The data show some 210,000 clones, more than 85% seen once. Input material: peripheral blood. These receptors all come from a man aged 55-75 years with COVID-19, enrolled during active disease.

J is TRBJ1-1 and V is TRBV18, with 8 bases matching TRBD1. V shed 5 bases, J shed 1 base, and the junction held 6 bases outside the gene matches. Germline CDR1 KGHSH, CDR2 LQKENI. The CDR3 totals 15 residues. The CDR3 is CASSYGQGGNTEAFF. The DNA for the CDR3 is TGTGCCAGCTCATATGGACAGGGAGGGAACACTGAAGCTTTCTTT. Full variable domain (outside the CDR3, taken from reference TRBV18 and TRBJ1-1): NAGVMQNPRHLVRRRGQEARLRCSPMKGHSHVYWYRQLPEEGLKFMVYLQKENIIDESGMPKERFSAEFPKEGPSILRIQQVVRGDSAAYFCASSYGQGGNTEAFFGQGTRLTVV.

The chain carries TRBV7-2 and TRBJ1-5; D perhaps matches TRBD1 (6 bases). The germline V gene has CDR1 SGHTA and CDR2 FQGNSA. The CDR3 runs to 17 residues. V was cut by 3 bases and J by 7 bases, with 22 bases left in between. The CDR3 DNA reads TGTGCCAGCAGCTTTCGGGACATAGGTAAATCCCGCCAGCCCCAGCATTTT. It translates to CASSFRDIGKSRQPQHF.

The chain recombines TRBV5-4 with TRBJ2-2; 7 bases are shared with TRBD2. Germline trimming cut 0 bases from V and 5 bases from J; bases unmatched to any gene: 7. The CDR3 is 16 amino acids. Germline V CDR1 and CDR2: SGHNT, YYREEE (reference sequence). The DNA for the CDR3 is TGTGCCAGCAGCTTGGCCAAGGGACTACAAACCGGGGAGCTGTTTTTT. Protein product: CASSLAKGLQTGELFF.

The rearrangement uses TRBV6-1 and TRBJ2-1, with D possibly matching TRBD1 (5 bases). Looked up from germline, CDR1 is MNHNS and CDR2 is SASEGT. The CDR3 loop spans 16 amino acids. V lost 0 bases, J lost 3 bases, and 12 bases lay in between. The CDR3 nucleotides are TGTGCCAGCAGTGAAGCGGGTGCAGGGAACTACAATGAGCAGTTCTTC. It specifies CASSEAGAGNYNEQFF.

This rearrangement joins TRBV15 to TRBJ2-2; D possibly corresponds to TRBD2 (6 bases). Between the trimmed V and J ends, which lost 1 base and 6 bases, there was a span of 12 bases. Per germline, CDR1 LNHNV and CDR2 YYDKDF (reference sequence). The CDR3 totals 15 residues. The chain's CDR3 is CATSRGTGVAGELFF. In DNA form, the CDR3 reads TGTGCCACCAGCAGAGGTACGGGAGTGGCCGGGGAGCTGTTTTTT. Combining the CDR3 with reference TRBV15 and TRBJ2-2 gives the whole variable domain DAMVIQNPRYQVTQFGKPVTLSCSQTLNHNVMYWYQQKSSQAPKLLFHYYDKDFNNEADTPDNFQSRRPNTSFCFLDIRSPGLGDTAMYLCATSRGTGVAGELFFGEGSRLTVL.

This clone was counted once. The CDR3 reads CASSWGRGVEYQETQYF. In DNA form, the CDR3 reads TGTGCCAGCAGTTGGGGGAGGGGGGTAGAATACCAAGAGACCCAGTACTTC. The chain uses TRBV7-2 and TRBJ2-5; possible D gene TRBD2, 7 bases. Germline V CDR1 and CDR2: SGHTA, FQGNSA. CDR3 length equals 17 residues. The V and J ends lost 6 bases and 0 bases respectively, with 20 bases between them.

J is TRBJ2-7 and V is TRBV29-1; 8 bases are a match to TRBD1. The germline gives CDR1 SQVTM, CDR2 ANQGSEA. The CDR3 contains 13 residues. V trimming: 6 bases; J trimming: 3 bases; junction bases outside the gene matches: 7. Here the CDR3 DNA reads TGCAGCGTAGGCGACAGGGGAGACTACGAGCAGTACTTC. Translation: CSVGDRGDYEQYF.

This chain joins TRBV10-3 and TRBJ1-1; D is ambiguous. The CDR3 sequence is 14 residues long. Germline loops: CDR1 ENHRY, CDR2 SYGVKD. The V and J ends lost 6 bases and 2 bases respectively, with 13 bases between them. The CDR3 loop reads CAIRRDLGNTEAFF. CDR3 coding DNA: TGTGCCATCAGAAGAGACCTAGGTAACACTGAAGCTTTCTTT.

V usage is TRBV3-1 (or the pseudogene TRBV3-2) and J usage is TRBJ2-1; 7 nucleotides match TRBD1. The V segment lost 3 bases and the J segment 3 bases; nucleotides outside the gene matches: 8. Looked up from germline, CDR1 is LGHDT and CDR2 is YNNKEL (reference sequence). This CDR3 comprises 16 residues. The CDR3 here is CASSQELGQFYNEQFF. The CDR3 DNA reads as TGTGCCAGCAGCCAGGAATTGGGACAGTTCTACAATGAGCAGTTCTTC.

The chain has TRBV7-2 and TRBJ2-1; D is possibly TRBD2 (6 bases). V shed 4 bases and J shed 1 base, with 11 bases lying between them. This CDR3 has 15 amino acids. Germline CDR1 is SGHTA and CDR2 is FQGNSA. The CDR3 here is CASSSYGTSYNEQFF. CDR3 DNA sequence: TGTGCCAGCAGCTCCTACGGGACTTCCTACAATGAGCAGTTCTTC.

The chain links TRBV25-1 to TRBJ2-2, with D tentatively TRBD2 (5 bases). Germline V gene lookup returns CDR1 MGHDK and CDR2 SYGVNS. Trimming cost V 6 bases and J 0 bases, with 8 bases left between them. The CDR3 covers 14 residues. The CDR3 loop is CASRDGTNTGELFF. The CDR3 nucleotides read TGTGCCAGCAGGGACGGGACGAACACCGGGGAGCTGTTTTTT.

This chain connects TRBV4-3 to TRBJ2-3; 9 nucleotides agree with TRBD2. Germline values: CDR1 LGHNA, CDR2 YSLEER. V gave up 3 bases and J gave up 5 bases; unmatched junction bases: 9. This CDR3 is 16 amino acids long. Here the CDR3 reads CASSQALAGAIDTQYF. CDR3 sequence (DNA): TGCGCCAGCAGCCAGGCTTTAGCGGGAGCCATAGATACGCAGTATTTT.

The chain joins TRBV9 to TRBJ2-2, with D hard to call. The CDR3 loop spans 14 amino acids. Germline CDR1 is SGDLS and CDR2 is YYNGEE. The V gene lost 4 bases and the J gene lost 6 bases, with 13 bases spanning the gap. The CDR3 region has the DNA TGTGCCAGCAGCCGCCTGGGTGAGGCCGGGGAGCTGTTTTTT. Translation gives CASSRLGEAGELFF.

The gene calls are TRBV14 and TRBJ1-5; D may be TRBD1 (5 bases). The CDR3 has 13 residues. Trimming took 4 bases from V and 3 from J, leaving 7 bases between them. Germline CDR1 is SGHDN and CDR2 is FVKESK. In nucleotides, the CDR3 is TGTGCCAGCAGCCCGGGACTCAATCAGCCCCAGCATTTT. Translating gives CASSPGLNQPQHF. Using reference TRBV14 and TRBJ1-5 for the parts outside the CDR3, the full variable domain is EAGVTQFPSHSVIEKGQTVTLRCDPISGHDNLYWYRRVMGKEIKFLLHFVKESKQDESGMPNNRFLAERTGGTYSTLKVQPAELEDSGVYFCASSPGLNQPQHFGDGTRLSIL.

This clone was counted only a few times. The chain recombines TRBV14 with TRBJ2-3; tentative D call: TRBD2 (6 bases). The CDR3 sequence is 16 residues long. V was pared by 1 base and J by 2 bases, with 13 bases between. Germline V gene lookup returns CDR1 SGHDN and CDR2 FVKESK. CDR3 coding DNA: TGTGCCAGCAGCCAAGTCGGAGGGAGGTTCACAGATACGCAGTATTTT. Translated: CASSQVGGRFTDTQYF.

The chain combines TRBV18 with TRBJ1-1, with a possible D match to TRBD1 (6 bases). V was cut by 5 bases and J by 1 base, with 14 bases left in between. CDR3 length: 15 residues. Looked up from germline, CDR1 is KGHSH and CDR2 is LQKENI. The CDR3 DNA sequence: TGTGCCAGCTCATCAGGGGTTAGGACGAACACTGAAGCTTTCTTT. Translation gives CASSSGVRTNTEAFF.

This clone was seen just once. The chain joins TRBV25-1 to TRBJ2-7, with a tentative D call TRBD1 (6 bases). Germline-derived CDR1 and CDR2 are MGHDK and SYGVNS. V was pared by 6 bases and J by 2 bases, with 11 bases between. This CDR3 comprises 13 residues. For the CDR3, the DNA is TGTGCCAGCAGGGGGGCTGCAACCTACGAGCAGTACTTC. This encodes CASRGAATYEQYF.

The chain couples TRBV9 to TRBJ1-3, with TRBD1 identical over 8 bases. Germline V CDR1 and CDR2: SGDLS, YYNGEE. The CDR3 has 14 residues. Losses at the gene ends were 0 bases for V and 6 bases for J; bases not matched to a gene: 2. This CDR3 reads CASSVGQGLNTIYF. The CDR3, as DNA: TGTGCCAGCAGCGTAGGACAGGGGCTAAACACCATATATTTT. Supplemented by reference TRBV9 and TRBJ1-3, the full variable domain reads DSGVTQTPKHLITATGQRVTLRCSPRSGDLSVYWYQQSLDQGLQFLIQYYNGEERAKGNILERFSAQQFPDLHSELNLSSLELGDSALYFCASSVGQGLNTIYFGEGSWLTVV.

The V gene is TRBV7-2, the J gene TRBJ2-7; D is undetermined. V was shortened by 3 bases and J by 0 bases, with 9 bases between the two germline ends. Germline V gene sequence: CDR1 SGHTA, CDR2 FQGNSA. The CDR3 sequence is 14 residues long. DNA of the CDR3: TGTGCCAGCAGCTTCTACCCTTCCTCCTACGAGCAGTACTTC. It translates to CASSFYPSSYEQYF.

J is TRBJ1-3 and V is TRBV4-3, with a weak D call TRBD1 (6 bases). Trimming took off 1 base at V and 0 bases at J, with 10 bases between the two ends. CDR3 size: 16 residues. Germline values: CDR1 LGHNA, CDR2 YSLEER. The CDR3 spells CASSQGGQRSGNTIYF. The CDR3 DNA follows: TGCGCCAGCAGCCAAGGAGGACAGCGCTCTGGAAACACCATATATTTT.

V gene TRBV21-1 combines with J gene TRBJ2-3; TRBD2 is taken as the D call from the table, unchecked against the DNA. TRBV21-1 is a listed pseudogene. This CDR3 spans 15 amino acids. The CDR3 here is CASSNPSGAPDTQYF. The CDR3 nucleotides read TGTGCCAGCAGCAATCCTAGCGGGGCCCCAGATACGCAGTATTTT.

J is TRBJ2-1 and V is TRBV7-3; 9 bases align to TRBD2. The CDR3 runs 14 residues. Trimming took 1 base from V and 9 from J; bases not matched to a gene: 4. Germline-derived CDR1 and CDR2 are SGHTA and FQGTGA. The CDR3 region has the DNA TGTGCCAGCAGCTTAAATAGCGGGAGCACTGAGCAGTTCTTC. Protein product: CASSLNSGSTEQFF.

The chain uses TRBV5-8 and TRBJ2-7; perhaps TRBD1 as D (5 bases). Germline V gene data show CDR1 as SGHTS and CDR2 as YDEGEE. Between the trimmed V and J ends, which lost 4 bases and 0 bases, there was a span of 11 bases. The CDR3 sequence is 14 residues long. This chain's CDR3 is CASSLGPPSYEQYF. In DNA form, the CDR3 reads TGTGCCAGCAGCCTGGGGCCCCCCTCCTACGAGCAGTACTTC.

The chain uses TRBV30 and TRBJ1-4; D might be TRBD1 (5 bases). The CDR3 length is 16 residues. Germline V gives CDR1 GTSNPN, CDR2 SVGIG (reference sequence). The V end lost 1 base, the J end lost 7 bases, and 19 bases lay between the germline ends. This CDR3 is CAWSGRGRGMSEKLFF. The CDR3 DNA reads as TGTGCCTGGAGTGGTCGGGGGAGAGGGATGAGTGAAAAACTGTTTTTT.

J is TRBJ2-7 and V is TRBV11-3, with D tentatively TRBD1 (7 bases). Germline V gives CDR1 SGHNT, CDR2 YENEEA. The CDR3 has 11 residues. V dropped 4 bases and J dropped 10 bases, with 11 bases sitting between them. CDR3 coding DNA: TGTGCCAGCAGCTCAGGGGGGAAACAGTACTTC. Protein sequence: CASSSGGKQYF.

This sequence joins TRBV9 and TRBJ2-1; the match to TRBD1 covers 7 bases. This CDR3 has 15 amino acids. CDR1 is SGDLS, CDR2 YYNGEE, per germline. V shed 4 bases and J 0 bases; nucleotides not matched to a gene: 4. This CDR3 reads CASSLTGNSYNEQFF. The CDR3 DNA sequence: TGTGCCAGCAGCTTGACAGGGAACTCCTACAATGAGCAGTTCTTC.

This chain joins TRBV6-6 and TRBJ1-4; 8 positions match TRBD1. Germline loops: CDR1 MNHNY, CDR2 SVGAGI (reference sequence). J lost 4 bases, V lost 7 bases, and 5 bases had no gene match. The CDR3 runs 14 residues. The CDR3 nucleotides read TGTGCCAGCACCCAGGGGGCCAATAATGAAAAACTGTTTTTT. Its translation: CASTQGANNEKLFF.

The chain couples TRBV14 to TRBJ2-7, with 8 positions matching TRBD1. Germline CDR1 and CDR2: SGHDN and FVKESK. CDR3 length: 16 residues. V lost 0 bases, J lost 3 bases, and 7 bases stayed unmatched. CDR3 residues: CASSQDLGQGSYEQYF. CDR3 nucleotide sequence: TGTGCCAGCAGCCAAGATCTAGGACAGGGAAGCTACGAGCAGTACTTC.

The rearrangement joins TRBV2 to TRBJ2-7, with TRBD1 identical over 7 bases. Trimming removed 6 bases from V and 2 bases from J; junction bases left unmatched: 7. Germline values: CDR1 SNHLY, CDR2 FYNNEI. This CDR3 is built from 14 residues. As DNA, the CDR3 is TGTGCCAGCAGAATGGACAGGATTACCTACGAGCAGTACTTC. Its translation is CASRMDRITYEQYF.